This T cell receptor (beta chain) was sequenced during a study of T cell responses to AZD1222 COVID-19 vaccine. Overall study results and limits: Among vaccine-associated CD4 TCRs, coverage spanned spike, with dominance at 160-218 and 743-854.

On this clone itself: What it binds is not known.

Produced via immunoSEQ multiplex PCR; TCRdb's table is partial and in-frame only. Found here are 150,000 to 200,000 clones, approximately 90% of them singletons; the top ten hold 1.3%. The TCR was taken from an adult who received the AZD1222 COVID-19 vaccine. The sample was peripheral blood, taken 28 days after the second AZD1222 dose.

CDR3 in amino acids: CASSERVGLAGREQFF. As DNA, the CDR3 is TGTGCCAGCAGTGAAAGGGTTGGGCTAGCGGGGCGTGAGCAGTTCTTC. V usage is TRBV2 and J usage is TRBJ2-1; 9 nucleotides line up with TRBD2. V lost 2 bases to trimming and J lost 9 bases; unmatched junction nucleotides: 11. CDR1 and CDR2 from the germline V gene are SNHLY and FYNNEI. The CDR3 consists of 16 residues.